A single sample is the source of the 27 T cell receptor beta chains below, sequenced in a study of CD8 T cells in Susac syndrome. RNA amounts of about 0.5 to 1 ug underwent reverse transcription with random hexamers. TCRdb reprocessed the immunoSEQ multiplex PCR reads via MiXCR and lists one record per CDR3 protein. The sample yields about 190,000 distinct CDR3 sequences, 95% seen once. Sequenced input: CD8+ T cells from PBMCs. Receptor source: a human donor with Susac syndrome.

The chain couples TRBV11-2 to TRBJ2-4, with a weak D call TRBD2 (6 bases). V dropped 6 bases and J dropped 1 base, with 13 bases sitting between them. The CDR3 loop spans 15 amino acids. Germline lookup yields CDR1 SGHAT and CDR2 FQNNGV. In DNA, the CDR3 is TGTGCCAGCAGTCCGGGAGCTGTGGCCAAAAACATTCAGTACTTC. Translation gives CASSPGAVAKNIQYF. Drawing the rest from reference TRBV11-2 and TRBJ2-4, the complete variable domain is EAGVAQSPRYKIIEKRQSVAFWCNPISGHATLYWYQQILGQGPKLLIQFQNNGVVDDSQLPKDRFSAERLKGVDSTLKIQPAKLEDSAVYLCASSPGAVAKNIQYFGAGTRLSVL.

The CDR3 DNA follows: TGTGCCACCAAGGAACCGGGACAGGGGAATGGCTACACCTTC. Protein: CATKEPGQGNGYTF. V gene TRBV24-1 combines with J gene TRBJ1-2; TRBD1 matches 10 bases. Germline V lookup: CDR1 KGHDR, CDR2 SFDVKD. Trimming cost V 8 bases and J 6 bases; bases outside gene matches: 8. This CDR3 has 14 residues.

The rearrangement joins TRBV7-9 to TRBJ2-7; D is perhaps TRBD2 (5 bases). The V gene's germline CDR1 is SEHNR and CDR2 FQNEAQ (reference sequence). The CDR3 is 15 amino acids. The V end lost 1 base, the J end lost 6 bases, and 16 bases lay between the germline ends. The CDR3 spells CASSLDRGSLLEQYF. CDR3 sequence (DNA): TGTGCCAGCAGCTTAGATCGGGGAAGTCTTCTCGAGCAGTACTTC.

CDR3: CASSLYGQGQNIQYF. DNA of the CDR3: TGTGCCAGCAGTTTATACGGACAGGGCCAAAACATTCAGTACTTC. V and J are TRBV27 and TRBJ2-4; 8 bases agree with TRBD1. V was pared by 1 base and J by 5 bases, with 4 bases of the junction left unmatched. Germline V gives CDR1 MNHEY, CDR2 SMNVEV (reference sequence). The CDR3 runs to 15 residues.

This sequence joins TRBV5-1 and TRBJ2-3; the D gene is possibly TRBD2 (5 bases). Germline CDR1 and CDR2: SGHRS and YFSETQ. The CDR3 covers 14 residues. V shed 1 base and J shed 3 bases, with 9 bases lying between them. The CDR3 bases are TGCGCCAGCAGCTTGCTCGGGATGACAGATACGCAGTATTTT. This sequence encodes CASSLLGMTDTQYF. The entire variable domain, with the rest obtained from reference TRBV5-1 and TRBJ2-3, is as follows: KAGVTQTPRYLIKTRGQQVTLSCSPISGHRSVSWYQQTPGQGLQFLFEYFSETQRNKGNFPGRFSGRQFSNSRSEMNVSTLELGDSALYLCASSLLGMTDTQYFGPGTRLTVL.

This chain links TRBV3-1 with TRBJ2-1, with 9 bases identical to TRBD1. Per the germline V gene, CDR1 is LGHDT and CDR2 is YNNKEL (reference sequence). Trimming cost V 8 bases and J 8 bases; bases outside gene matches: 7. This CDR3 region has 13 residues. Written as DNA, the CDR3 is TGTGCCAGCGGCCGGGACAGGGTTGATGAGCAGTTCTTC. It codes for CASGRDRVDEQFF.

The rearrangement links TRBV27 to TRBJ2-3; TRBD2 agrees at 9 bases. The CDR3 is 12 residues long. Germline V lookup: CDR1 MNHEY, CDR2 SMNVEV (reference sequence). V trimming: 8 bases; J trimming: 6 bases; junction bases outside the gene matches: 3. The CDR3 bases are TGTGCCAGCGGCGGGGGGGCGGATACGCAGTATTTT. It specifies CASGGGADTQYF.

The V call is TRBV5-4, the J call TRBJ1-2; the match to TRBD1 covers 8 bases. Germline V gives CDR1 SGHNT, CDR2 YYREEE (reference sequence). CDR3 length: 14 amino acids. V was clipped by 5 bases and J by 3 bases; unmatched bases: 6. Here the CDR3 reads CASSRDRSYYGYTF. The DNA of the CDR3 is TGTGCCAGCAGTCGGGACAGGAGTTACTATGGCTACACCTTC.

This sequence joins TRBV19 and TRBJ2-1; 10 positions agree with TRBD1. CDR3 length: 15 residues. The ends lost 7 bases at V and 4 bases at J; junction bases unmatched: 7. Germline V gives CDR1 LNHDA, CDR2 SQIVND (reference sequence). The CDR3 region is CASKEGQGIYNEQFF. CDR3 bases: TGTGCCAGTAAGGAGGGACAGGGGATTTACAATGAGCAGTTCTTC.

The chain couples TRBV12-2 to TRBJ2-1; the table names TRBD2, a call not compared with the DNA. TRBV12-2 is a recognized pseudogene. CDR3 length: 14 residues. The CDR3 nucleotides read TGTGCAAGTCGCTTGGGACTAATGAACGAGGAGCAGTTCTTC. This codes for CASRLGLMNEEQFF.

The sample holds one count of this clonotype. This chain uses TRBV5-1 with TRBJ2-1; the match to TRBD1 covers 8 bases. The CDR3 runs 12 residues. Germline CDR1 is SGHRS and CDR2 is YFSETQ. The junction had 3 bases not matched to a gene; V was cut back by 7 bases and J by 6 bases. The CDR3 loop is CASATGANEQFF. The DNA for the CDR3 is TGCGCCAGCGCGACAGGGGCCAATGAGCAGTTCTTC.

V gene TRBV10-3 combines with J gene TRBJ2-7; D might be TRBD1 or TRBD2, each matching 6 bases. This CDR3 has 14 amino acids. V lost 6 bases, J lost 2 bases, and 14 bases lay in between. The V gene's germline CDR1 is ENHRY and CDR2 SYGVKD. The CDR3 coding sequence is TGTGCCATCAGCGGGGGCGAGGGGACCTACGAGCAGTACTTC. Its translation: CAISGGEGTYEQYF.

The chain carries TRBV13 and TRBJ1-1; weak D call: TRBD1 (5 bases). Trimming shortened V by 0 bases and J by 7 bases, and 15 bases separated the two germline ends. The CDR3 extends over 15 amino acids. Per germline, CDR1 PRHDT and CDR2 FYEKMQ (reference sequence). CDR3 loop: CASSLGQEDKIEAFF. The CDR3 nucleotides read TGTGCCAGCAGCTTAGGGCAGGAGGACAAAATTGAAGCTTTCTTT.

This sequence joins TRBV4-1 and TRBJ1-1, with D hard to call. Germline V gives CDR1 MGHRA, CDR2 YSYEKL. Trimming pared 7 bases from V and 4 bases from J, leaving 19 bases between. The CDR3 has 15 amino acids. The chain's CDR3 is CASTHLEEKGTEAFF. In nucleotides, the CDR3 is TGCGCCAGCACCCACTTGGAAGAGAAGGGCACTGAAGCTTTCTTT.

CDR3 nucleotide sequence: TGTGCCAGCAGTTATACCCCAACGAACATTCAGTACTTC. Its protein product is CASSYTPTNIQYF. The chain couples TRBV28 to TRBJ2-4; D gene uncertain. V was pared by 4 bases and J by 7 bases, with 11 bases between. Germline-derived CDR1 and CDR2 are MDHEN and SYDVKM. This CDR3 comprises 13 residues.

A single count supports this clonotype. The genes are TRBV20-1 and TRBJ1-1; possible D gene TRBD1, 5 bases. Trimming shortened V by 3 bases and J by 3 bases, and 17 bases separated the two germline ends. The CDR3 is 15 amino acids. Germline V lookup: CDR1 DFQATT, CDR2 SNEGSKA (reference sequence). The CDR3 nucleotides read TGCAGTGCTAGTCTAATTGGGGACCGCGACACTGAAGCTTTCTTT. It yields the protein CSASLIGDRDTEAFF.

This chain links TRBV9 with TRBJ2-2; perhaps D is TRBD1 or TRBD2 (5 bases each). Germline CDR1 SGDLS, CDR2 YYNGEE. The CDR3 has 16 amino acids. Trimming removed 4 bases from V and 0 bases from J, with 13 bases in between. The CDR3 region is CASSRAGTPNTGELFF. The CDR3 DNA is TGTGCCAGCAGCCGTGCTGGGACGCCGAACACCGGGGAGCTGTTTTTT.

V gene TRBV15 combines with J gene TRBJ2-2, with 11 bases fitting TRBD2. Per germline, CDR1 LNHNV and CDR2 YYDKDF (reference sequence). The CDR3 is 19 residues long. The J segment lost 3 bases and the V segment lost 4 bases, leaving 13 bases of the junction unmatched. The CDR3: CATSTPWVAGGPDTGELFF. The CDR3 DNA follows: TGTGCCACCAGCACCCCCTGGGTAGCGGGAGGGCCGGACACCGGGGAGCTGTTTTTT.

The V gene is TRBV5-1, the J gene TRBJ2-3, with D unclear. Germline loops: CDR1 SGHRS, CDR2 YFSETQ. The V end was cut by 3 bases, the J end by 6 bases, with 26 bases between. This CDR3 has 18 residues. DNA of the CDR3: TGCGCCAGCAGCTGGAGCTCTACCCACGACACCCCTGCGGATACGCAGTATTTT. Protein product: CASSWSSTHDTPADTQYF.

The CDR3 nucleotides read TGTGCCAGCAGCAAAATCTTTTCGACAGGGGAATATCTGGACACTGAAGCTTTCTTT. This codes for CASSKIFSTGEYLDTEAFF. The rearrangement joins TRBV11-2 to TRBJ1-1, with TRBD1 matching over 8 bases. V lost 5 bases to trimming and J lost 3 bases; unmatched junction nucleotides: 20. Germline CDR1 is SGHAT and CDR2 is FQNNGV. The CDR3 totals 19 residues.

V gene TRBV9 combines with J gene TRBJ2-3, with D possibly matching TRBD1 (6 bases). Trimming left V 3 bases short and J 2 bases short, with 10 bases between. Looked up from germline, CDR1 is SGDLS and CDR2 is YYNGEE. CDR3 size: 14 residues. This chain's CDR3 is CASSDRQDTDTQYF. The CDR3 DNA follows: TGTGCCAGCAGCGACCGACAGGACACAGATACGCAGTATTTT.

CDR3 region: CASSLTGTGGYEQYF. The CDR3 DNA is TGTGCCAGCAGCCTAACCGGGACAGGGGGCTACGAGCAGTACTTC. The gene calls are TRBV11-2 and TRBJ2-7, with TRBD1 identical over 11 bases. Germline CDR1 reads SGHAT; CDR2 reads FQNNGV. The CDR3 extends over 15 amino acids. J gave up 3 bases and V 5 bases, and 6 bases lay outside the gene matches.

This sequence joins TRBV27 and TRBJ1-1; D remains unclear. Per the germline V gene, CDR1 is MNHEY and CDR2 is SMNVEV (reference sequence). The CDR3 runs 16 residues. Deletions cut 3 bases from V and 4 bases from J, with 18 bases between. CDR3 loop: CASSLFPAEEGTEAFF. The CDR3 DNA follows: TGTGCCAGCAGTTTGTTTCCGGCAGAGGAGGGCACTGAAGCTTTCTTT.

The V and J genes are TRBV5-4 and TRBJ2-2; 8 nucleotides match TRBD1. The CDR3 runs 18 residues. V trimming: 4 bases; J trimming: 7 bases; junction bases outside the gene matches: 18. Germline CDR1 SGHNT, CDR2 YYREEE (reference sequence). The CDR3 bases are TGTGCCAGCAGCCCCGCTGGGTTAGGTCAGGGGGCAAACGGGGAGCTGTTTTTT. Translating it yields CASSPAGLGQGANGELFF.

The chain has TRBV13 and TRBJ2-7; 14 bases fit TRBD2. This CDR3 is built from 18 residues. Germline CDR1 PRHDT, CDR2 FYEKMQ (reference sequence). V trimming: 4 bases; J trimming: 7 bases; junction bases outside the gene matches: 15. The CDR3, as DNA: TGTGCCAGCAGCTCGACGCGACTAGCGGGAGGGGCATCGGGGGAGCAGTACTTC. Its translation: CASSSTRLAGGASGEQYF.

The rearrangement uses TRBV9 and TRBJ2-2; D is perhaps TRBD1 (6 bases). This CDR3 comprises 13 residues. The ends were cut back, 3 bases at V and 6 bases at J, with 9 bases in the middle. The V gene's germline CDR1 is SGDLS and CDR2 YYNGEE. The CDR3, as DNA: TGTGCCAGCAGCGGAGGACAGTCCGGGGAGCTGTTTTTT. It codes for CASSGGQSGELFF.

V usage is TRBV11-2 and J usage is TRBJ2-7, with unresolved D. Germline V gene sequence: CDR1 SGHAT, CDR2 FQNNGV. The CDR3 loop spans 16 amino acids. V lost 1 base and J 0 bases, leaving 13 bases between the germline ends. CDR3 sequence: CASSLGVGTSSYEQYF. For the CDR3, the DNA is TGTGCCAGCAGCTTAGGAGTGGGCACCAGCTCCTACGAGCAGTACTTC.